The 27 T cell receptor beta chains listed next were all sequenced from one sample in a study of cytotoxic CD8 clonotypes in ibrutinib-treated CLL (dated by TCRdb to the early 2020s). Receptors were amplified or captured by the immunoSEQ multiplex PCR assay. Drawn from immuneACCESS, this table holds only the in-frame rearrangements with V and J called that TCRdb kept. Clones are partly lost; checked studies trace under half to an unresolved V gene and leave the rest unexplained. Recorded for this sample are approximately 45,000 clones; under 75% of them occurred a single time. More than 10% of the sample goes to the ten largest clones. The intended sense of this specimen's time point label: about a year on ibrutinib. The specimen comprised PBMCs, sampled after 12 months of ibrutinib treatment. These receptors originate from a human donor with chronic lymphocytic leukemia.

V usage is TRBV5-6 and J usage is TRBJ1-6; D unresolved. Germline V gene data show CDR1 as SGHDT and CDR2 as YYEEEE. Trimming stripped 0 bases from V and 8 bases from J, with 15 bases between. This CDR3 is 16 amino acids long. The CDR3 coding sequence is TGTGCCAGCAGCTTGGGGAAAGGGCGCAATCATTCACCCCTCCACTTT. It encodes CASSLGKGRNHSPLHF.

The V and J genes are TRBV27 and TRBJ1-1; D uncertain. Trimming took 6 bases from V and 0 from J, leaving 11 bases between them. The CDR3 is 14 residues long. Germline V CDR1 and CDR2: MNHEY, SMNVEV (reference sequence). CDR3 loop: CASSARTVNTEAFF. CDR3 in DNA: TGTGCCAGCAGCGCAAGGACGGTGAACACTGAAGCTTTCTTT.

V is TRBV6-4 and J is TRBJ2-3; TRBD2 matches at 8 bases. J was trimmed by 5 bases and V by 3 bases; bases with no gene match: 7. CDR3 length: 15 amino acids. Germline CDR1 MRHNA, CDR2 SNTAGT. CDR3 DNA sequence: TGTGCCAGCAGTGAGAGAGCGGGGGAGGAAGATACGCAGTATTTT. It is translated as CASSERAGEEDTQYF.

This rearrangement joins TRBV5-1 to TRBJ2-3; D possibly matches TRBD1 or TRBD2 (7 bases each). The germline V gene encodes CDR1 SGHRS and CDR2 YFSETQ. CDR3 length equals 16 residues. V was pared by 3 bases and J by 5 bases, with 19 bases between. The DNA for the CDR3 is TGCGCCAGCAGCTCCTCAGGGGGGGGCATGTTAGATACGCAGTATTTT. Its protein product is CASSSSGGGMLDTQYF.

The chain links TRBV28 to TRBJ1-2; D gene unclear. V was shortened by 4 bases and J by 6 bases, with 18 bases between the two germline ends. The CDR3 has 15 residues. Germline loops: CDR1 MDHEN, CDR2 SYDVKM. CDR3 in amino acids: CASSSVSPDVDGYTF. As DNA, the CDR3 is TGTGCCAGCAGTTCAGTTTCCCCAGACGTGGATGGCTACACCTTC.

The CDR3 is CASSIPGGGTDTQYF. DNA for the CDR3: TGTGCCAGCAGCATCCCAGGGGGTGGCACAGATACGCAGTATTTT. The chain couples TRBV5-4 to TRBJ2-3; 7 bases align to TRBD1. The CDR3 contains 15 residues. The germline V gene has CDR1 SGHNT and CDR2 YYREEE (reference sequence). Trimming cost V 4 bases and J 1 base; bases outside gene matches: 6.

In its sample, this clone was seen once. The chain employs TRBV13 and TRBJ2-7; TRBD2 matches 11 bases. After removal of 0 bases from V and 10 bases from J, the junction contained 8 bases not matched to a gene. Germline CDR1 PRHDT, CDR2 FYEKMQ (reference sequence). The CDR3 is made up of 15 amino acids. The CDR3 protein is CASSLGPLAGGSQYF. The DNA of the CDR3 is TGTGCCAGCAGCTTAGGCCCCCTAGCGGGGGGTAGCCAGTACTTC.

This clone has a handful of counts. The chain links TRBV5-6 to TRBJ1-5; 7 bases are shared with TRBD1. Trimming cost V 4 bases and J 5 bases; bases outside gene matches: 6. CDR3 size: 14 residues. Germline loops: CDR1 SGHDT, CDR2 YYEEEE. CDR3 DNA sequence: TGTGCCAGCAGCCGGGGACAGCGCTATCAGCCCCAGCATTTT. The encoded protein is CASSRGQRYQPQHF.

A single count supports this clone. At one boundary the junction diverges from the germline segment, which might be a read error. The rearrangement joins TRBV7-7 to TRBJ2-5, with TRBD1 as a possible D gene (6 bases). Germline V gene data show CDR1 as SSHAT and CDR2 as FNYEAQ (reference sequence). CDR3 length: 14 residues. This chain's CDR3 is CASSQTGLQETQYF. DNA of the CDR3: TGTGCTAGCAGCCAAACAGGGTTACAAGAGACCCAGTACTTC.

The chain combines TRBV19 with TRBJ2-2; D is unclear. Germline CDR1 reads LNHDA; CDR2 reads SQIVND (reference sequence). The CDR3 runs to 12 residues. Trimming left V 5 bases short and J 8 bases short, with 9 bases between. This CDR3 reads CASSLDLGELFF. CDR3 nucleotide sequence: TGTGCCAGTAGTCTTGACCTAGGGGAGCTGTTTTTT.

The V and J genes are TRBV18 and TRBJ1-2, with no clear D. This CDR3 has 15 amino acids. Trimming cost V 0 bases and J 2 bases, with 10 bases left between them. CDR1 KGHSH and CDR2 LQKENI come from the germline V gene. The CDR3: CASSPPSQRNYGYTF. The CDR3 DNA reads as TGTGCCAGCTCACCACCATCACAGCGAAACTATGGCTACACCTTC.

In this sample, this clone turned up a few times. The V call is TRBV27, the J call TRBJ2-1; D is uncertain. Deletions cut 4 bases from V and 5 bases from J, with 15 bases between. This CDR3 comprises 15 residues. Per germline, CDR1 MNHEY and CDR2 SMNVEV (reference sequence). The CDR3 reads CASSSSQFVHNEQFF. For the CDR3, the DNA is TGTGCCAGCAGTTCCTCCCAATTCGTCCACAATGAGCAGTTCTTC.

This clone was found a few times. As DNA, the CDR3 is TGCGCCAGCGGACAAGATACGCAGTATTTT. As protein: CASGQDTQYF. The chain uses TRBV5-1 and TRBJ2-3; perhaps TRBD1 as D (5 bases). CDR3 size: 10 residues. Trimming removed 7 bases from V and 5 bases from J, with 5 bases in between. Per the germline V gene, CDR1 is SGHRS and CDR2 is YFSETQ.

This sequence joins TRBV10-3 and TRBJ1-2; D gene unclear. Germline CDR1 reads ENHRY; CDR2 reads SYGVKD. This CDR3 comprises 16 residues. Trimming took off 0 bases at V and 1 base at J, with 12 bases between the two ends. The CDR3 nucleotides read TGTGCCATCAGTGAGTCGAGTGGGAGCAATAACTATGGCTACACCTTC. As protein: CAISESSGSNNYGYTF.

This clone was counted only a few times. The CDR3 bases are TGTGCCAGCAGCGTACGGGGCACCGTCTCCGCCGAGCAGTACTTC. Its protein product is CASSVRGTVSAEQYF. The V gene is TRBV9, the J gene TRBJ2-7; either TRBD1 or TRBD2 may supply D (5 bases each). Trimming stripped 1 base from V and 6 bases from J, with 17 bases between. Germline CDR1 SGDLS, CDR2 YYNGEE. There are 15 residues in the CDR3.

Worth noting for this clone: The same CDR3 also results from other DNA sequences found in this sample. The V and J genes are TRBV20-1 and TRBJ2-5; D remains unclear. CDR3 size: 10 residues. Per the germline V gene, CDR1 is DFQATT and CDR2 is SNEGSKA (reference sequence). V lost 2 bases and J lost 5, with 3 bases in between. The CDR3 DNA is TGCAGTGCTAGACGGGAGACCCAGTACTTC. This encodes CSARRETQYF.

V and J are TRBV19 and TRBJ1-2, with D possibly matching TRBD1 (6 bases). V was clipped by 6 bases and J by 4 bases, with 21 bases between them. Germline-derived CDR1 and CDR2 are LNHDA and SQIVND (reference sequence). The CDR3 contains 16 residues. This CDR3 is CASRKRGTQEIYGYTF. The DNA for the CDR3 is TGTGCCAGTAGGAAAAGGGGGACGCAGGAAATCTATGGCTACACCTTC. The whole variable domain, filled in from reference TRBV19 and TRBJ1-2, reads DGGITQSPKYLFRKEGQNVTLSCEQNLNHDAMYWYRQDPGQGLRLIYYSQIVNDFQKGDIAEGYSVSREKKESFPLTVTSAQKNPTAFYLCASRKRGTQEIYGYTFGSGTRLTVV.

The rearrangement uses TRBV20-1 and TRBJ1-1; perhaps TRBD1 as D (5 bases). Trimming took off 5 bases at V and 10 bases at J, with 14 bases between the two ends. This CDR3 region has 11 residues. Germline V CDR1 and CDR2: DFQATT, SNEGSKA (reference sequence). CDR3 loop: CSALREVAAFF. In nucleotides, the CDR3 is TGCAGTGCTCTCAGGGAGGTTGCAGCTTTCTTT.

The chain is built from TRBV7-3 and TRBJ2-1; D tentatively reads TRBD1 or TRBD2 (6 bases each). Trimming removed 2 bases at V and 0 bases at J, with 8 bases between. This CDR3 region has 15 residues. Germline CDR1 is SGHTA and CDR2 is FQGTGA. CDR3 nucleotides: TGTGCCAGCAGCTTAGGGGGGCTCTCCTACAATGAGCAGTTCTTC. Protein product: CASSLGGLSYNEQFF.

The table lists this clone with a few counts. This chain uses TRBV5-1 with TRBJ1-1; D unresolved. Trimming removed 0 bases from V and 4 bases from J, with 13 bases in between. Germline CDR1 and CDR2: SGHRS and YFSETQ. The CDR3 contains 15 residues. CDR3 region: CASSLGTFAGTEAFF. As DNA, the CDR3 is TGCGCCAGCAGCTTGGGGACCTTCGCGGGCACTGAAGCTTTCTTT.

V usage is TRBV11-2 and J usage is TRBJ2-3, with D tentatively TRBD1 or TRBD2 (6 bases each). The CDR3 consists of 16 residues. In germline, CDR1 is SGHAT, CDR2 FQNNGV. V was trimmed by 1 base and J by 2 bases, leaving 13 bases between them. The CDR3 is CASSLAWGAHTDTQYF. CDR3 in DNA: TGTGCCAGCAGCTTAGCATGGGGGGCCCACACAGATACGCAGTATTTT. The full variable domain, in which reference TRBV11-2 and TRBJ2-3 provide the parts outside the CDR3, is EAGVAQSPRYKIIEKRQSVAFWCNPISGHATLYWYQQILGQGPKLLIQFQNNGVVDDSQLPKDRFSAERLKGVDSTLKIQPAKLEDSAVYLCASSLAWGAHTDTQYFGPGTRLTVL.

The V gene is TRBV11-2, the J gene TRBJ2-5; the D is unclear. There are 13 residues in the CDR3. Trimming pared 2 bases from V and 4 bases from J, leaving 8 bases between. Germline V gene lookup returns CDR1 SGHAT and CDR2 FQNNGV. In DNA, the CDR3 is TGTGCCAGCAGCTTACAGGTTGTAGAGACCCAGTACTTC. It encodes CASSLQVVETQYF.

V usage is TRBV7-9 and J usage is TRBJ1-6; TRBD1 matches at 7 bases. Germline-derived CDR1 and CDR2 are SEHNR and FQNEAQ (reference sequence). Trimming at V came to 5 bases and at J to 9 bases, leaving 10 bases not matched to a gene. The CDR3 runs to 15 residues. CDR3 sequence (DNA): TGTGCCAGCAGCCCGATGACAGGGTGGGGTTCACCCCTCCACTTT. Translation gives CASSPMTGWGSPLHF.

The gene calls are TRBV11-2 and TRBJ2-1; D gene unclear. Trimming left V 8 bases short and J 9 bases short, with 8 bases between. This CDR3 is 10 amino acids long. Germline V gene sequence: CDR1 SGHAT, CDR2 FQNNGV. The CDR3 DNA is TGTGCCAGCGGATCGCCTGAGCAGTTCTTC. Its translation is CASGSPEQFF.

The genes are TRBV5-1 and TRBJ1-4; D might be TRBD1 (6 bases). V dropped 4 bases and J dropped 8 bases, with 21 bases sitting between them. The CDR3 covers 16 residues. The germline V gene has CDR1 SGHRS and CDR2 YFSETQ. The CDR3 here is CASSLPHGGAGEKLFF. CDR3 nucleotide sequence: TGCGCCAGCAGCCTCCCACATGGGGGGGCTGGGGAAAAACTGTTTTTT.

The genes are TRBV9 and TRBJ2-1; D uncertain. The CDR3 is 17 residues long. V was clipped by 2 bases and J by 6 bases, with 21 bases between them. Per germline, CDR1 SGDLS and CDR2 YYNGEE. The CDR3 loop reads CASSVSPTALKANEQFF. The CDR3 region has the DNA TGTGCCAGCAGCGTTTCGCCAACCGCTCTGAAGGCCAATGAGCAGTTCTTC.

The chain combines TRBV5-1 with TRBJ2-3, with TRBD2 identical over 13 bases. J was trimmed by 6 bases and V by 4 bases; bases with no gene match: 5. The CDR3 has 15 amino acids. Germline assignment: CDR1 SGHRS and CDR2 YFSETQ. CDR3 nucleotides: TGCGCCAGCAGCCAGGTGACTAGCGGGGGGGATACGCAGTATTTT. It encodes CASSQVTSGGDTQYF.